This T cell receptor (beta chain) was documented in a study of CD8 T cells in Susac syndrome. With random hexamers, roughly 0.5 to 1 ug RNA was reverse transcribed. TCRdb ran MiXCR on the immunoSEQ multiplex PCR reads and lists one entry per CDR3 protein. The sample yields 70,000 or so distinct CDR3 sequences, approximately 95% seen once. This CDR3 is 14 amino acids long. Germline V gene lookup returns CDR1 MNHEY and CDR2 SVGAGI. The ends lost 0 bases at V and 5 bases at J; junction bases unmatched: 4. The receptor was isolated from a human donor with multiple sclerosis. This chain uses TRBV6-5 with TRBJ2-7, with 7 bases matching TRBD1. The specimen was CD8+ T cells from PBMCs. CDR3 coding DNA: TGTGCCAGCAGTTACTCGACCCAGGGGGACGAGCAGTACTTC. Translation: CASSYSTQGDEQYF.